Following are 29 T cell receptor beta chains from one sample sequenced in a study of T cell responses to AZD1222 COVID-19 vaccine. Here immunoSEQ multiplex PCR was the method, and the copy in TCRdb shows in-frame clones only, minus some. The sample holds some 130,000 clones, approximately 90% seen once. Sequences were derived from peripheral blood, sampled on day 0 of AZD1222 vaccination. All receptors derive from an adult in good health.

The V call is TRBV5-1, the J call TRBJ1-2, with TRBD1 matching 11 bases. Germline V lookup: CDR1 SGHRS, CDR2 YFSETQ. The CDR3 consists of 17 residues. The trim removed 0 bases at V and 7 bases at J, leaving 11 bases unmatched. The CDR3: CASSLEGTGGFRRGYTF. The CDR3 DNA follows: TGCGCCAGCAGCTTGGAAGGGACAGGGGGTTTCAGGCGTGGCTACACCTTC.

The chain couples TRBV19 to TRBJ1-5; 9 bases line up with TRBD1. The CDR3 is 12 residues long. With V trimmed by 6 bases and J by 6 bases, 0 bases remained unmatched. Germline V lookup: CDR1 LNHDA, CDR2 SQIVND (reference sequence). The CDR3 spells CASRQGAQPQHF. The DNA for the CDR3 is TGTGCCAGTAGACAGGGGGCTCAGCCCCAGCATTTT.

J is TRBJ1-2 and V is TRBV5-4; D is possibly TRBD1 (5 bases). V lost 2 bases to trimming and J lost 8 bases, with 13 bases between them. The germline V gene encodes CDR1 SGHNT and CDR2 YYREEE (reference sequence). The CDR3 has 13 amino acids. The chain's CDR3 is CASSFLRGDGYTF. CDR3 DNA sequence: TGTGCCAGCAGCTTCCTACGAGGGGACGGCTACACCTTC.

This chain connects TRBV6-1 to TRBJ1-5, with D unclear. Germline V CDR1 and CDR2: MNHNS, SASEGT. The CDR3 has 14 amino acids. Between the trimmed V and J ends, which lost 6 bases and 0 bases, there was a span of 9 bases. CDR3 DNA: TGTGCCAGCAGCCCCGACAATAGCAATCAGCCCCAGCATTTT. Encoded protein: CASSPDNSNQPQHF.

A single count supports this clone. The chain joins TRBV6-5 to TRBJ2-7; no clear D. V gave up 6 bases and J gave up 0 bases, with 15 bases separating them. The CDR3 length is 15 residues. Germline V gives CDR1 MNHEY, CDR2 SVGAGI. CDR3: CASSAIGLSSYEQYF. The DNA of the CDR3 is TGTGCCAGCAGCGCTATTGGTCTAAGCTCCTACGAGCAGTACTTC.

The chain joins TRBV7-2 to TRBJ1-2, with 8 bases that match TRBD1. Trimming took 4 bases from V and 4 from J; bases not matched to a gene: 5. The CDR3 sequence is 14 residues long. Per germline, CDR1 SGHTA and CDR2 FQGNSA. The CDR3 nucleotides are TGTGCCAGCAGCTCTGTGACAGGGGCCTATGGCTACACCTTC. The encoded protein is CASSSVTGAYGYTF.

This clone was counted between two and nine times. The rearrangement uses TRBV6-2 or TRBV6-3 and TRBJ2-1; no definite D call. V was clipped by 0 bases and J by 6 bases, with 12 bases between them. Per the germline V gene, CDR1 is MNHEY and CDR2 is SVGEGT. The CDR3 sequence is 15 residues long. The CDR3 region has the DNA TGTGCCAGCAGTTACTCGACTTCTCCCACCAATGAGCAGTTCTTC. The encoded protein is CASSYSTSPTNEQFF.

Judged by abundance, this clone is medium-sized. The gene calls are TRBV6-2 or TRBV6-3 and TRBJ1-4, with D possibly TRBD1 on 5 matching bases. Germline-derived CDR1 and CDR2 are MNHEY and SVGEGT. V lost 6 bases to trimming and J lost 8 bases, with 19 bases between them. CDR3 size: 15 residues. Here the CDR3 DNA reads TGTGCCAGCAGCCGAGGACTCAATCGGGGGGAAAAACTGTTTTTT. It codes for CASSRGLNRGEKLFF.

This rearrangement joins TRBV9 to TRBJ1-2, with D unresolved. This CDR3 has 12 amino acids. Between the trimmed V and J ends, which lost 5 bases and 4 bases, there was a span of 9 bases. Germline-derived CDR1 and CDR2 are SGDLS and YYNGEE. The CDR3 sequence: CASRSLSYGYTF. The DNA for the CDR3 is TGTGCCAGCAGGTCATTATCCTATGGCTACACCTTC.

The chain recombines TRBV27 with TRBJ2-7, with 9 bases aligning to TRBD1. This CDR3 has 14 amino acids. After removal of 6 bases from V and 2 bases from J, the junction contained 5 bases not matched to a gene. Germline CDR1 and CDR2: MNHEY and SMNVEV (reference sequence). The CDR3 DNA follows: TGTGCCAGCAGCTTGGGACAGGGTGCCTACGAGCAGTACTTC. This gives the protein CASSLGQGAYEQYF.

The V gene is TRBV5-4, the J gene TRBJ1-1; 9 nucleotides align to TRBD1. The germline V gene has CDR1 SGHNT and CDR2 YYREEE (reference sequence). The CDR3 spans 14 residues. V was clipped by 2 bases and J by 8 bases; unmatched bases: 7. The CDR3 here is CASSLVQGASEAFF. The CDR3 DNA is TGTGCCAGCAGCTTAGTACAGGGGGCCTCCGAAGCTTTCTTT.

V gene TRBV5-1 combines with J gene TRBJ1-2; 8 nucleotides agree with TRBD1. Germline V CDR1 and CDR2: SGHRS, YFSETQ. V dropped 6 bases and J dropped 5; count of bases not matched to a gene: 9. The CDR3 is made up of 14 amino acids. The CDR3 sequence is CASKQGGEGYGYTF. CDR3 sequence (DNA): TGCGCCAGCAAACAGGGGGGCGAGGGATATGGCTACACCTTC.

The gene calls are TRBV27 and TRBJ2-5, with D possibly matching TRBD1 (6 bases). Germline CDR1 MNHEY, CDR2 SMNVEV (reference sequence). The V and J ends lost 8 bases and 5 bases respectively, with 15 bases between them. The CDR3 contains 13 residues. The CDR3 here is CASATDSRETQYF. The CDR3 DNA reads TGTGCCAGCGCAACGGACAGTCGGGAGACCCAGTACTTC.

The chain combines TRBV5-1 with TRBJ1-6; D is unclear. The V gene lost 2 bases and the J gene lost 10 bases, with 13 bases spanning the gap. The CDR3 sequence is 14 residues long. Germline V gives CDR1 SGHRS, CDR2 YFSETQ. CDR3 bases: TGCGCCAGCAGCTTCCCGGGCGTTTACTCACCCCTCCACTTT. Translated, it gives CASSFPGVYSPLHF.

This clone was found once. The chain joins TRBV19 to TRBJ1-2; TRBD1 matches 8 bases. CDR3 length: 14 residues. Germline CDR1 LNHDA, CDR2 SQIVND (reference sequence). The ends lost 3 bases at V and 6 bases at J; junction bases unmatched: 6. The CDR3 DNA sequence: TGTGCCAGTAGTATCCTTTCAGGGGGCAATGGCTACACCTTC. This sequence encodes CASSILSGGNGYTF.

The rearrangement uses TRBV5-1 and TRBJ1-1, with TRBD1 as a possible D gene (6 bases). CDR1 SGHRS and CDR2 YFSETQ come from the germline V gene. V was cut by 2 bases and J by 4 bases, with 9 bases left in between. The CDR3 is made up of 13 amino acids. CDR3 protein: CASSFQGSTEAFF. DNA for the CDR3: TGCGCCAGCAGCTTCCAGGGGTCCACTGAAGCTTTCTTT.

The chain combines TRBV4-1 with TRBJ1-2, with 9 bases lining up with TRBD1. The trim removed 4 bases at V and 4 bases at J, leaving 10 bases unmatched. The CDR3 contains 16 residues. Germline-derived CDR1 and CDR2 are MGHRA and YSYEKL. The CDR3 here is CASSPIHRGRSYGYTF. For the CDR3, the DNA is TGCGCCAGCAGCCCGATTCACAGGGGGCGGAGCTATGGCTACACCTTC.

The table lists this clone with a count of one. The chain couples TRBV27 to TRBJ1-5, with TRBD1 as a possible D gene (6 bases). The CDR3 is made up of 15 amino acids. Germline loops: CDR1 MNHEY, CDR2 SMNVEV (reference sequence). V shed 1 base and J shed 1 base, with 8 bases lying between them. CDR3 bases: TGTGCCAGCAGTTTATGGGGGGCGAGCAATCAGCCCCAGCATTTT. This sequence encodes CASSLWGASNQPQHF.

V gene TRBV9 combines with J gene TRBJ2-6, with 9 bases identical to TRBD1. The CDR3 spans 18 residues. V lost 4 bases and J lost 1; bases outside the gene matches: 9. The germline V gene encodes CDR1 SGDLS and CDR2 YYNGEE. CDR3: CASSSSETGGSGANVLTF. The CDR3 DNA follows: TGTGCCAGCAGCTCTAGCGAGACAGGGGGTTCTGGGGCCAACGTCCTGACTTTC. The whole variable domain, remainder taken from reference TRBV9 and TRBJ2-6, is DSGVTQTPKHLITATGQRVTLRCSPRSGDLSVYWYQQSLDQGLQFLIQYYNGEERAKGNILERFSAQQFPDLHSELNLSSLELGDSALYFCASSSSETGGSGANVLTFGAGSRLTVL.

The sample holds one count of this clone. The chain uses TRBV6-5 and TRBJ1-2, with unresolved D. The V end lost 6 bases, the J end lost 6 bases, and 11 bases lay between the germline ends. Germline V gives CDR1 MNHEY, CDR2 SVGAGI. The CDR3 runs 12 residues. The CDR3 is CASSRGGNGYTF. The CDR3, as DNA: TGTGCCAGCAGCAGAGGCGGGAATGGCTACACCTTC.

The CDR3 DNA reads TGTGCCAGCAGTTCATCGGACAGGCCCAGCAATCAGCCCCAGCATTTT. It is translated as CASSSSDRPSNQPQHF. This sequence joins TRBV28 and TRBJ1-5, with 7 bases identical to TRBD1. CDR1 and CDR2 from the germline V gene are MDHEN and SYDVKM. This CDR3 comprises 16 residues. Losses at the gene ends were 4 bases for V and 1 base for J; bases not matched to a gene: 7.

The chain links TRBV19 to TRBJ2-2; 8 bases line up with TRBD2. J gave up 6 bases and V 3 bases, and 3 bases lay outside the gene matches. This CDR3 spans 14 amino acids. Germline CDR1 reads LNHDA; CDR2 reads SQIVND (reference sequence). DNA for the CDR3: TGTGCCAGTAGTATTCTAGCGGGCTCCGGGGAGCTGTTTTTT. Amino acids: CASSILAGSGELFF.

The chain carries TRBV11-2 and TRBJ2-3; D might be TRBD1 or TRBD2, each matching 6 bases. The germline V gene encodes CDR1 SGHAT and CDR2 FQNNGV. This CDR3 spans 18 amino acids. Deletions cut 1 base from V and 3 bases from J, with 20 bases between. CDR3 amino acids: CASSLGPPGAGSTDTQYF. The CDR3 DNA reads TGTGCCAGCAGCTTAGGGCCCCCGGGGGCGGGGAGTACAGATACGCAGTATTTT.

The V gene is TRBV5-1, the J gene TRBJ2-3; 9 bases are a match to TRBD2. Germline CDR1 and CDR2: SGHRS and YFSETQ. The CDR3 spans 15 residues. Trimming at V came to 3 bases and at J to 3 bases, leaving 5 bases not matched to a gene. CDR3 amino acids: CASSSSGARTDTQYF. The CDR3 bases are TGCGCCAGCAGCTCTAGCGGGGCGAGGACAGATACGCAGTATTTT.

The V gene is TRBV7-8, the J gene TRBJ2-7; tentative D call: TRBD1 (6 bases). Germline V lookup: CDR1 SGHVS, CDR2 FQNEAQ. The V and J ends lost 1 base and 7 bases respectively, with 14 bases between them. The CDR3 totals 14 residues. The CDR3 bases are TGTGCCAGCAGCTTAGGGACAGCCCTAAAAGAGCAGTACTTC. Translated: CASSLGTALKEQYF.

This clone was counted between two and nine times. The chain employs TRBV10-2 and TRBJ1-1; D gene ambiguous. This CDR3 region has 12 residues. CDR1 and CDR2 from the germline V gene are WSHSY and SAAADI. The V end lost 2 bases, the J end lost 5 bases, and 6 bases lay between the germline ends. The CDR3 DNA follows: TGCGCCAGCAGTGAGACACGGACTGAAGCTTTCTTT. This sequence encodes CASSETRTEAFF.

The chain carries TRBV15 and TRBJ2-2, with D hard to call. The CDR3 covers 16 residues. The ends were cut back, 0 bases at V and 0 bases at J, with 8 bases in the middle. Germline loops: CDR1 LNHNV, CDR2 YYDKDF (reference sequence). The CDR3 protein is CATSRDEQTNTGELFF. The CDR3 DNA reads as TGTGCCACCAGCAGAGATGAGCAGACGAACACCGGGGAGCTGTTTTTT.

This sequence joins TRBV29-1 and TRBJ1-4; 8 bases line up with TRBD1. There are 12 residues in the CDR3. The J segment lost 7 bases and the V segment lost 7 bases, leaving 5 bases of the junction unmatched. Looked up from germline, CDR1 is SQVTM and CDR2 is ANQGSEA. The CDR3, as DNA: TGCAGCGCCTGGACAGGGACTGAAAAACTGTTTTTT. It encodes CSAWTGTEKLFF.

This clone appeared a single time. The V call is TRBV19, the J call TRBJ2-7; D remains ambiguous. Deletions cut 1 base from V and 4 bases from J, with 8 bases between. CDR1 and CDR2 (germline): LNHDA, SQIVND (reference sequence). The CDR3 has 13 residues. This chain's CDR3 is CASSIGPFYEQYF. The DNA for the CDR3 is TGTGCCAGTAGTATAGGCCCGTTTTACGAGCAGTACTTC.